One and the same sample provided the 8 T cell receptor beta chains below, sequenced in a study of cytotoxic CD8 clonotypes in ibrutinib-treated CLL. Profiling relied on immunoSEQ multiplex PCR, and the TCRdb table lists in-frame clones only, not all of them. The profile shows approximately 120,000 clones, 50% to 65% of them singletons. Sequences were derived from PBMCs, sampled after 24 months of ibrutinib treatment. These receptors were taken from a human donor with chronic lymphocytic leukemia.

Only a few counts were recorded for this clone. Distinct nucleotide sequences in the sample also encode this CDR3. V is TRBV10-1 and J is TRBJ1-2, with D possibly matching TRBD1 (6 bases). V shed 0 bases and J shed 6 bases, with 8 bases lying between them. The CDR3 contains 13 residues. Germline CDR1 and CDR2: WNHNN and SYGVQD (reference sequence). The CDR3 region is CASSESQGNGYTF. The CDR3 region has the DNA TGCGCCAGCAGTGAGTCACAGGGAAATGGCTACACCTTC.

The V and J genes are TRBV27 and TRBJ1-1; no reliable D call. The length of the CDR3 is 15 residues. Germline lookup yields CDR1 MNHEY and CDR2 SMNVEV (reference sequence). V lost 8 bases and J 1 base, leaving 17 bases between the germline ends. CDR3 amino acids: CASFPRRDWNTEAFF. CDR3 in DNA: TGTGCCAGCTTTCCCCGGCGGGATTGGAACACTGAAGCTTTCTTT.

This clone was counted between two and nine times. V usage is TRBV11-2 and J usage is TRBJ2-6, with a possible D match to TRBD1 (5 bases). Germline V gene data show CDR1 as SGHAT and CDR2 as FQNNGV. The CDR3 covers 15 residues. Trimming stripped 7 bases from V and 4 bases from J, with 14 bases between. In DNA, the CDR3 is TGTGCCAGCACTTCCCAGGGTACGGGGGCCAACGTCCTGACTTTC. This codes for CASTSQGTGANVLTF.

This clone came up once. The genes are TRBV27 and TRBJ2-3, with 12 bases that match TRBD2. V shed 5 bases and J 6 bases; nucleotides not matched to a gene: 18. This CDR3 region has 19 residues. Germline V gene data show CDR1 as MNHEY and CDR2 as SMNVEV (reference sequence). The CDR3 reads CASSPSSGGALVRGDTQYF. CDR3 DNA sequence: TGTGCCAGCAGTCCATCTAGCGGGGGGGCCTTAGTGAGAGGGGATACGCAGTATTTT.

A single count supports this clone. The rearrangement links TRBV5-1 to TRBJ1-3, with D possibly being TRBD1 (6 bases). The CDR3 covers 15 residues. Germline loops: CDR1 SGHRS, CDR2 YFSETQ. V shed 0 bases and J shed 3 bases, with 10 bases lying between them. The CDR3 loop reads CASSLEGGDGNTIYF. In DNA, the CDR3 is TGCGCCAGCAGCTTGGAAGGGGGGGATGGAAACACCATATATTTT.

This clone was seen at least ten times. V usage is TRBV2 and J usage is TRBJ2-3; 8 positions match TRBD2. V shed 4 bases and J 2 bases; nucleotides not matched to a gene: 8. The CDR3 covers 16 residues. CDR1 is SNHLY, CDR2 FYNNEI, per germline. CDR3 sequence: CASSVNSGEFTDTQYF. DNA for the CDR3: TGTGCCAGCAGTGTGAATAGCGGGGAGTTCACAGATACGCAGTATTTT.

This chain connects TRBV30 to TRBJ1-5, with D unresolved. Trimming stripped 0 bases from V and 7 bases from J, with 16 bases between. Germline CDR1 GTSNPN, CDR2 SVGIG (reference sequence). This CDR3 has 15 amino acids. The CDR3 loop is CAWSVGPIWFQPQHF. CDR3 in DNA: TGTGCCTGGAGTGTGGGCCCCATTTGGTTCCAGCCCCAGCATTTT.

The chain recombines TRBV6-6 with TRBJ1-2; 8 positions match TRBD1. Germline CDR1 and CDR2: MNHNY and SVGAGI (reference sequence). With 2 bases clipped from V and 8 bases from J, the junction kept 4 bases outside the gene matches. CDR3 length equals 13 residues. The DNA for the CDR3 is TGTGCCAGCAGTTACCACAGGGGGGAAGGCTACACCTTC. Protein sequence: CASSYHRGEGYTF.